A single sample gave rise to the 10 T cell receptor beta chains below, sequenced in a study of blood T cell repertoires in COVID-19. This table comes from immunoSEQ multiplex PCR, and its TCRdb copy is limited to in-frame clones, with some not included. The sample carries about 74,000 clones, 80% to 90% recorded once. Input material: peripheral blood. The receptors shown here come from a man in his 70s with acute or convalescent COVID-19.

This clone is a singleton in its sample. The chain has TRBV6-5 and TRBJ2-7, with D unresolved. Per the germline V gene, CDR1 is MNHEY and CDR2 is SVGAGI. The CDR3 is made up of 11 amino acids. Trimming pared 4 bases from V and 3 bases from J, leaving 4 bases between. The CDR3 region has the DNA TGTGCCAGCAGTTCGTACTACGAGCAGTACTTC. Translated, it gives CASSSYYEQYF.

V and J are TRBV5-4 and TRBJ2-3; no clear D. The CDR3 is made up of 15 amino acids. Germline CDR1 is SGHNT and CDR2 is YYREEE (reference sequence). The V end lost 0 bases, the J end lost 1 base, and 9 bases lay between the germline ends. CDR3 in amino acids: CASSLGTARTDTQYF. The CDR3 DNA reads as TGTGCCAGCAGCTTGGGAACAGCCCGCACAGATACGCAGTATTTT.

The chain joins TRBV30 to TRBJ2-6; D is ambiguous. This CDR3 is 13 amino acids long. V shed 2 bases and J shed 3 bases, with 5 bases lying between them. CDR1 and CDR2 (germline): GTSNPN, SVGIG (reference sequence). The CDR3 protein is CAWSLGGANVLTF. For the CDR3, the DNA is TGTGCCTGGAGTCTCGGTGGGGCCAACGTCCTGACTTTC.

The chain links TRBV24-1 to TRBJ2-5; perhaps TRBD2 as D (6 bases). This CDR3 has 12 residues. The V end was cut by 9 bases, the J end by 1 base, with 8 bases between. Germline CDR1 and CDR2: KGHDR and SFDVKD. CDR3: CATGGSQETQYF. Written as DNA, the CDR3 is TGTGCCACCGGAGGGTCCCAAGAGACCCAGTACTTC.

The chain joins TRBV28 to TRBJ2-2; TRBD2 is a possible D gene (6 bases). Germline assignment: CDR1 MDHEN and CDR2 SYDVKM. V was clipped by 6 bases and J by 8 bases, with 10 bases between them. The CDR3 is 12 residues long. The DNA of the CDR3 is TGTGCCAGCAGCTGGGGGGAAGGGGAGCTGTTTTTT. It yields the protein CASSWGEGELFF.

This chain uses TRBV19 with TRBJ2-5; D gene uncertain. V dropped 3 bases and J dropped 4 bases, with 18 bases sitting between them. The CDR3 is 16 amino acids. CDR1 and CDR2 from the germline V gene are LNHDA and SQIVND (reference sequence). CDR3 loop: CASSMRYGGRRETQYF. The DNA of the CDR3 is TGTGCCAGTAGTATGAGGTACGGCGGAAGGAGAGAGACCCAGTACTTC.

The CDR3 reads CATSSGLGYTF. The CDR3, as DNA: TGTGCCACCAGCTCAGGGTTAGGCTACACCTTC. V is TRBV24-1 and J is TRBJ1-2, with D perhaps matching TRBD1 (5 bases). This CDR3 has 11 amino acids. Trimming took 7 bases from V and 8 from J, leaving 10 bases between them. Germline V CDR1 and CDR2: KGHDR, SFDVKD.

This clone is a singleton in its sample. The V gene is TRBV6-1, the J gene TRBJ2-2; 8 nucleotides match TRBD2. This CDR3 has 15 amino acids. After removal of 1 base from V and 6 bases from J, the junction contained 4 bases not matched to a gene. Per the germline V gene, CDR1 is MNHNS and CDR2 is SASEGT. CDR3 protein: CASSEGGLVSGELFF. In DNA form, the CDR3 reads TGTGCCAGCAGTGAAGGGGGACTAGTTTCCGGGGAGCTGTTTTTT.

This clone was seen a handful of times. The J gene is TRBJ1-4, the V gene TRBV28; D is undetermined. There are 14 residues in the CDR3. CDR1 is MDHEN and CDR2 is SYDVKM in the germline V gene. Trimming took off 4 bases at V and 5 bases at J, with 11 bases between the two ends. Here the CDR3 reads CASSYLGGNEKLFF. CDR3 in DNA: TGTGCCAGCAGTTATTTGGGAGGGAATGAAAAACTGTTTTTT.

In this sample, this clone turned up once. The chain employs TRBV7-6 and TRBJ1-4, with a tentative D call TRBD1 (6 bases). Between the trimmed V and J ends, which lost 3 bases and 4 bases, there was a span of 12 bases. The CDR3 has 15 amino acids. Germline V gene data show CDR1 as SGHVS and CDR2 as FNYEAQ. CDR3 in amino acids: CASSLTDSFNEKLFF. The DNA of the CDR3 is TGTGCCAGCAGCTTGACGGACAGCTTTAATGAAAAACTGTTTTTT.